The 20 T cell receptor beta chains below were found in one sample sequenced in a study of shared clonotypes between healthy human individuals. Profiling relied on immunoSEQ multiplex PCR, and the TCRdb table lists in-frame clones only, not all of them. The data show about half a million clones, 81% seen once. Sequenced input: PBMCs. These receptor sequences come from a middle-aged woman in good health. Some clones in this sample may be carry-over from other donors' samples.

This clone was observed a single time. A far bigger clonotype differs at one base, so this is likely a read error. Other DNA sequences in this specimen translate into the identical CDR3. V and J are TRBV30 and TRBJ1-1; D is uncertain. CDR3 length: 17 amino acids. V lost 3 bases and J lost 4, with 24 bases in between. Germline assignment: CDR1 GTSNPN and CDR2 SVGIG (reference sequence). CDR3 sequence: CAWSASLTSTLGTEAFF. For the CDR3, the DNA is TGTGCCTGGAGCGCCAGTCTTACATCAACCTTGGGCACTGAAGCTTTCTTT.

This clone was detected a few times. This chain links TRBV5-1 with TRBJ1-2; no firm D call. The CDR3 is 15 residues long. V was cut by 2 bases and J by 4 bases, with 15 bases left in between. The germline V gene has CDR1 SGHRS and CDR2 YFSETQ. The CDR3 bases are TGCGCCAGCAGCTTACAGCCCGGCGAGGGCTATGGCTACACCTTC. The encoded protein is CASSLQPGEGYGYTF.

This clone has a single count. This chain joins TRBV18 and TRBJ1-4; no clear D gene. Germline values: CDR1 KGHSH, CDR2 LQKENI. The CDR3 has 13 amino acids. V lost 6 bases and J 5 bases, leaving 10 bases between the germline ends. DNA of the CDR3: TGTGCCAGCTCCCGGTCAGAAAATGAAAAACTGTTTTTT. Translated: CASSRSENEKLFF.

The V and J genes are TRBV27 and TRBJ2-7; possible D gene TRBD2, 5 bases. Germline V gene lookup returns CDR1 MNHEY and CDR2 SMNVEV (reference sequence). V was clipped by 4 bases and J by 7 bases, with 14 bases between them. This CDR3 contains 13 residues. CDR3 loop: CASSSPGKNEQYF. CDR3 nucleotide sequence: TGTGCCAGCAGTTCCCCGGGGAAGAATGAGCAGTACTTC.

This sequence joins TRBV6-5 and TRBJ2-7, with D possibly TRBD1 on 5 matching bases. The length of the CDR3 is 15 residues. Trimming stripped 0 bases from V and 2 bases from J, with 11 bases between. The germline CDR1 and CDR2 sequences are MNHEY and SVGAGI. CDR3 coding DNA: TGTGCCAGCAGTTACTCGAAGGGGTTGGCCTACGAGCAGTACTTC. Protein sequence: CASSYSKGLAYEQYF.

This clone appeared a single time. V usage is TRBV5-4 and J usage is TRBJ1-2; weak D call: TRBD1 (6 bases). Deletions cut 1 base from V and 7 bases from J, with 14 bases between. Germline-derived CDR1 and CDR2 are SGHNT and YYREEE (reference sequence). CDR3 length: 14 amino acids. The CDR3: CASSLTRGGGGYTF. The DNA for the CDR3 is TGTGCCAGCAGCTTGACCAGGGGCGGGGGTGGCTACACCTTC.

The CDR3 DNA follows: TGTGCCATCAGTGCGGACCCGAGCTCCTACGAGCAGTACTTC. Translation: CAISADPSSYEQYF. This chain connects TRBV10-3 to TRBJ2-7; D not resolved. Trimming left V 4 bases short and J 0 bases short, with 10 bases between. CDR1 is ENHRY, CDR2 SYGVKD, per germline. This CDR3 is 14 amino acids long.

The chain recombines TRBV18 with TRBJ2-5; 7 bases agree with TRBD1. The CDR3 is 14 amino acids. The V gene's germline CDR1 is KGHSH and CDR2 LQKENI. With V trimmed by 5 bases and J by 4 bases, 7 bases remained unmatched. CDR3 sequence (DNA): TGTGCCAGCTCATTTACAGGGGCTGTAGAGACCCAGTACTTC. The encoded protein is CASSFTGAVETQYF. Full variable domain (outside the CDR3, taken from reference TRBV18 and TRBJ2-5): NAGVMQNPRHLVRRRGQEARLRCSPMKGHSHVYWYRQLPEEGLKFMVYLQKENIIDESGMPKERFSAEFPKEGPSILRIQQVVRGDSAAYFCASSFTGAVETQYFGPGTRLLVL.

The chain uses TRBV28 and TRBJ2-4, with 12 bases matching TRBD2. Trimming cost V 5 bases and J 3 bases; bases outside gene matches: 5. This CDR3 is 16 amino acids long. The germline CDR1 and CDR2 sequences are MDHEN and SYDVKM. CDR3 in DNA: TGTGCCAGCAGTCCCGGACTAGCGGGACTCAAAAACATTCAGTACTTC. Protein: CASSPGLAGLKNIQYF.

V is TRBV10-3 and J is TRBJ2-3; possible D gene TRBD2, 5 bases. The CDR3 sequence is 17 residues long. Trimming took 0 bases from V and 2 from J, leaving 15 bases between them. Germline lookup yields CDR1 ENHRY and CDR2 SYGVKD. The chain's CDR3 is CAISESVIREITDTQYF. In nucleotides, the CDR3 is TGTGCCATCAGTGAGTCAGTGATTAGGGAGATCACAGATACGCAGTATTTT.

The rearrangement links TRBV15 to TRBJ2-7; 8 bases align to TRBD1. The ends lost 0 bases at V and 1 base at J; junction bases unmatched: 11. In germline, CDR1 is LNHNV, CDR2 YYDKDF (reference sequence). The CDR3 totals 18 residues. CDR3 coding DNA: TGTGCCACCAGCAGAGATCTCGGGCAGGGGGCCGTATCCTACGAGCAGTACTTC. It encodes CATSRDLGQGAVSYEQYF.

This chain connects TRBV7-3 to TRBJ2-1; the D gene is possibly TRBD2 (5 bases). In germline, CDR1 is SGHTA, CDR2 FQGTGA. V was trimmed by 1 base and J by 7 bases, leaving 20 bases between them. The CDR3 loop spans 17 amino acids. The CDR3 DNA follows: TGTGCCAGCAGCTTAATTCCCTCAGCTGTAGGGAGTAATGAGCAGTTCTTC. It specifies CASSLIPSAVGSNEQFF. The whole variable domain, remainder taken from reference TRBV7-3 and TRBJ2-1, is GAGVSQTPSNKVTEKGKYVELRCDPISGHTALYWYRQSLGQGPEFLIYFQGTGAADDSGLPNDRFFAVRPEGSVSTLKIQRTERGDSAVYLCASSLIPSAVGSNEQFFGPGTRLTVL.

This clone was detected many times. The sample contains more than one DNA sequence encoding this CDR3. The chain couples TRBV11-2 to TRBJ2-2; maybe TRBD1 (5 bases). The CDR3 length is 12 residues. Deletions cut 5 bases from V and 6 bases from J, with 7 bases between. Per germline, CDR1 SGHAT and CDR2 FQNNGV. In DNA, the CDR3 is TGTGCCAGCAGCACACAGGCCGGGGAGCTGTTTTTT. Translation gives CASSTQAGELFF.

A note on this clone: The junction does not match germline at one end; this may be a read error. This chain uses TRBV5-4 with TRBJ1-4, with 9 bases lining up with TRBD1. CDR3 size: 16 residues. Germline CDR1 and CDR2: SGHNT and YYREEE (reference sequence). In DNA form, the CDR3 reads TGTGCCAGCAGCTTGCAAACAGGGGGCGTACCGGGGGCTTGGCTCTTT. As protein: CASSLQTGGVPGAWLF.

The J gene is TRBJ2-7, the V gene TRBV2; 7 nucleotides agree with TRBD2. This CDR3 spans 16 amino acids. CDR1 and CDR2 from the germline V gene are SNHLY and FYNNEI. The ends lost 6 bases at V and 0 bases at J; junction bases unmatched: 11. The CDR3 nucleotides are TGTGCCAGCAGGGCAGGGCCGAGCGGGGTCTCCTACGAGCAGTACTTC. This sequence encodes CASRAGPSGVSYEQYF.

As for this clone: A far larger clone is one nucleotide away, so this likely arose from a read error. The chain uses TRBV7-9 and TRBJ1-1; D may be TRBD1 (6 bases). Per the germline V gene, CDR1 is SEHNR and CDR2 is FQNEAQ (reference sequence). Trimming removed 8 bases at V and 1 base at J, with 17 bases between. This CDR3 has 15 residues. The CDR3 region is CASGLQGGQNTEAFF. CDR3 in DNA: TGTGCCAGCGGCCTCCAAGGGGGACAGAACACTGAAGCTTTCTTT.

This clone was counted only a few times. The chain uses TRBV7-8 and TRBJ1-1; D unclear. The CDR3 contains 15 residues. V lost 5 bases and J lost 0, with 13 bases in between. Looked up from germline, CDR1 is SGHVS and CDR2 is FQNEAQ. CDR3 amino acids: CASSRMRFMNTEAFF. CDR3 DNA: TGTGCCAGCAGCCGCATGCGATTCATGAACACTGAAGCTTTCTTT.

Only one count was recorded for this clone. This sequence joins TRBV4-1 and TRBJ2-2, with D perhaps matching TRBD1 (5 bases). CDR3 length: 14 residues. From germline, CDR1 is MGHRA and CDR2 YSYEKL. Deletions cut 1 base from V and 6 bases from J, with 9 bases between. CDR3 sequence reads: CASSQAGPPGELFF. CDR3 in DNA: TGCGCCAGCAGCCAAGCAGGGCCGCCCGGGGAGCTGTTTTTT.

This clone was seen only once. This rearrangement joins TRBV5-1 to TRBJ1-4; the D is unclear. The V end was cut by 0 bases, the J end by 8 bases, with 14 bases between. Germline lookup yields CDR1 SGHRS and CDR2 YFSETQ. CDR3 length: 15 amino acids. CDR3 in amino acids: CASSLGLVEREKLFF. DNA of the CDR3: TGCGCCAGCAGCTTGGGTCTTGTGGAGAGGGAAAAACTGTTTTTT.

With regard to this clone: This may arise from a read error, as a much more abundant clone is one base away. The chain employs TRBV5-8 and TRBJ2-5; D unresolved. This CDR3 has 15 residues. Per germline, CDR1 SGHTS and CDR2 YDEGEE. V dropped 4 bases and J dropped 1 base, with 14 bases sitting between them. The CDR3 loop is CASSQNVGSQETQYF. Written as DNA, the CDR3 is TGTGCCAGCAGCCAAAATGTGGGTTCCCAAGAGACCCAGTACTTC.